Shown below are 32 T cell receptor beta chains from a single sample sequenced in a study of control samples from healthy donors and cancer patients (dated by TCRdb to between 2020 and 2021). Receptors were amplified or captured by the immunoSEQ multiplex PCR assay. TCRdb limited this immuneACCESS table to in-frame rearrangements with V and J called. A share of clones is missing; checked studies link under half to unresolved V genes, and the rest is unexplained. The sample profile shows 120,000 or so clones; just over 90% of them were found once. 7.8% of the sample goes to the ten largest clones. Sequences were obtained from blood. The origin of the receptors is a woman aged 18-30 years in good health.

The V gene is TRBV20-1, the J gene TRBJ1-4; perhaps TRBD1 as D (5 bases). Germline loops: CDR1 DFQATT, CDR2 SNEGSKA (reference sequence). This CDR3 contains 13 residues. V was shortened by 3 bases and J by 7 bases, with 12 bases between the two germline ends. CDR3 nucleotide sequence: TGCAGTGCTAGTGGTGGGGGAGGTGAAAAACTGTTTTTT. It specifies CSASGGGGEKLFF.

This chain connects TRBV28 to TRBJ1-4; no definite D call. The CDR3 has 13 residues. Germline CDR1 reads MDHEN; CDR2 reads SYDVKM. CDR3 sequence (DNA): TGTGCATCAAACGAGGTTTCTAATGAAAAACTGTTTTTT. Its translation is CASNEVSNEKLFF.

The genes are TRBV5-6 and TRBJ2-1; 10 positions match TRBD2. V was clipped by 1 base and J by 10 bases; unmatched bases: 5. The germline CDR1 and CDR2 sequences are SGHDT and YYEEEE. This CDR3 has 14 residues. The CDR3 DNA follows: TGTGCCAGCAGCTTGTTAGGACTAGCGGCCGAGCAGTTCTTC. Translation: CASSLLGLAAEQFF. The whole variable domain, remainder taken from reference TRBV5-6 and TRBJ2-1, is DAGVTQSPTHLIKTRGQQVTLRCSPKSGHDTVSWYQQALGQGPQFIFQYYEEEERQRGNFPDRFSGHQFPNYSSELNVNALLLGDSALYLCASSLLGLAAEQFFGPGTRLTVL.

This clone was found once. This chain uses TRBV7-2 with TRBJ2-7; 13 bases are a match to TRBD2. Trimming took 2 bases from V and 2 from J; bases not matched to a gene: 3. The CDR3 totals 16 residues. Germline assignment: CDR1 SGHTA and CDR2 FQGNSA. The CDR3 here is CASSLRGTSGTYEQYF. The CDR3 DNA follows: TGTGCCAGCAGCTTAAGGGGGACTAGCGGGACCTACGAGCAGTACTTC. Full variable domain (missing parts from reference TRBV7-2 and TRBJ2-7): GAGVSQSPSNKVTEKGKDVELRCDPISGHTALYWYRQSLGQGLEFLIYFQGNSAPDKSGLPSDRFSAERTGGSVSTLTIQRTQQEDSAVYLCASSLRGTSGTYEQYFGPGTRLTVT.

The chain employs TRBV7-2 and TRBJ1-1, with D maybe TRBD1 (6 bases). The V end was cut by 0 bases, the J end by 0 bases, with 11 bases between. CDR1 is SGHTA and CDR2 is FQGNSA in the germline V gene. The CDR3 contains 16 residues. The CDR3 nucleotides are TGTGCCAGCAGCTTAGCTGGACAGCACTTGAACACTGAAGCTTTCTTT. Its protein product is CASSLAGQHLNTEAFF.

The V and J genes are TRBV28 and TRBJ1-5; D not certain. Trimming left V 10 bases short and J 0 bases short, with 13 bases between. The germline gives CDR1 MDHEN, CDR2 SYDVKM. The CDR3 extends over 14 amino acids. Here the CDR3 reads CATNRGYSNQPQHF. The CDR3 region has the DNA TGTGCCACAAACCGGGGTTATAGCAATCAGCCCCAGCATTTT.

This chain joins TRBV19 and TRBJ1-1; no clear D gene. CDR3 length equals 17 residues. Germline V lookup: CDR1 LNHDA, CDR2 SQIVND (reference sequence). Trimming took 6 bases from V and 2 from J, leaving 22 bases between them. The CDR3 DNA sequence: TGTGCCAGTAGCCACTTCGTTGGCGGGGAGACCAACACTGAAGCTTTCTTT. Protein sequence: CASSHFVGGETNTEAFF.

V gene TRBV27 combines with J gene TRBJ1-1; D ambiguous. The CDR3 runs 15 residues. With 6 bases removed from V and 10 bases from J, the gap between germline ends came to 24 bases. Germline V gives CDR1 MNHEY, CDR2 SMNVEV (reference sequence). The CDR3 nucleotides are TGTGCCAGCAGCCAGTCGGGCTCTGGGCGTGGGCGAGCTTTCTTT. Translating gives CASSQSGSGRGRAFF.

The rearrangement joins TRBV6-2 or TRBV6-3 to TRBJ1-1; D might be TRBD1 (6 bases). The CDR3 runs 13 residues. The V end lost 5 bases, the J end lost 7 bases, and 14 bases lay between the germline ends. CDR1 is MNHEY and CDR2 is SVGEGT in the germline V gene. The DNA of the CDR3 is TGTGCCAGCAGTCTTCAGGGGAGTAATGAAGCTTTCTTT. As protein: CASSLQGSNEAFF.

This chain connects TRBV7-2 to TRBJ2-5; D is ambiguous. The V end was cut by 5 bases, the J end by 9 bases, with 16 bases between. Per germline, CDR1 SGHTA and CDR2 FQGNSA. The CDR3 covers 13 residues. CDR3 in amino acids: CASSPGSSLPQYF. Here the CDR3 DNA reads TGTGCCAGCAGCCCCGGAAGTAGTTTGCCCCAGTACTTC.

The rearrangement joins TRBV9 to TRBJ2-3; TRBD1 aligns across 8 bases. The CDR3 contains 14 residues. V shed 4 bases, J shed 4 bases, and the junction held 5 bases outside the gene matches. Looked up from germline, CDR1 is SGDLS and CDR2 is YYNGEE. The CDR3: CASSQGQGSDTQYF. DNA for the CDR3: TGTGCCAGCAGCCAAGGACAGGGATCAGATACGCAGTATTTT.

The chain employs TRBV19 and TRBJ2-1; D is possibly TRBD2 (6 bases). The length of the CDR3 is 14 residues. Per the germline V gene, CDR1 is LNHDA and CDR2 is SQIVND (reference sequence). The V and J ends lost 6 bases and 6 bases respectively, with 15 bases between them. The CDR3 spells CASSRGRERNEQFF. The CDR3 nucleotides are TGTGCCAGTAGCCGGGGACGGGAGCGCAATGAGCAGTTCTTC.

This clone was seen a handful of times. CDR3 coding DNA: TGTGCCAGCAACTCTGGGGGGAACACTGAAGCTTTCTTT. This translates into CASNSGGNTEAFF. The chain employs TRBV3-1 (or the pseudogene TRBV3-2) and TRBJ1-1; tentative D call: TRBD1 (5 bases). In germline, CDR1 is LGHDT, CDR2 YNNKEL (reference sequence). Trimming took 7 bases from V and 1 from J, leaving 10 bases between them. This CDR3 contains 13 residues.

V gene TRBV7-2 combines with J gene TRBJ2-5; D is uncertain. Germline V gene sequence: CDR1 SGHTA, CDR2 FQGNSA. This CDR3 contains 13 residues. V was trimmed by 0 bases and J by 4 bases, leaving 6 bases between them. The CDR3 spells CASSLAGLETQYF. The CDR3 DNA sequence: TGTGCCAGCAGCTTAGCAGGGTTAGAGACCCAGTACTTC. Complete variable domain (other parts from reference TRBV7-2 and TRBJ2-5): GAGVSQSPSNKVTEKGKDVELRCDPISGHTALYWYRQSLGQGLEFLIYFQGNSAPDKSGLPSDRFSAERTGGSVSTLTIQRTQQEDSAVYLCASSLAGLETQYFGPGTRLLVL.

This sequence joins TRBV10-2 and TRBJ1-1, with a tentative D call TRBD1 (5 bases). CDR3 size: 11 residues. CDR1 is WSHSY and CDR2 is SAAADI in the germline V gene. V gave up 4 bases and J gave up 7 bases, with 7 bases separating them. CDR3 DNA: TGCGCCAGCAGTGTGAGGGGTGAAGCTTTCTTT. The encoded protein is CASSVRGEAFF.

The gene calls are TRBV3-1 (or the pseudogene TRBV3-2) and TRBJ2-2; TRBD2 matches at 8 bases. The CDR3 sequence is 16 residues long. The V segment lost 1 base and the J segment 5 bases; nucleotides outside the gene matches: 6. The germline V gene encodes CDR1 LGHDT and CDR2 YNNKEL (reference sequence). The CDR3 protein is CASSQAGTRRTGELFF. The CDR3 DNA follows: TGTGCCAGCAGCCAAGCGGGGACTAGGCGGACCGGGGAGCTGTTTTTT.

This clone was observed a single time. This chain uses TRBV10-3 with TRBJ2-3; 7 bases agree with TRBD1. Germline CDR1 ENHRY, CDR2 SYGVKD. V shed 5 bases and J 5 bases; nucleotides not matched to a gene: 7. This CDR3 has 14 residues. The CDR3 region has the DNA TGTGCCATCAGTACGACAGGGAGAGGAGATACGCAGTATTTT. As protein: CAISTTGRGDTQYF.

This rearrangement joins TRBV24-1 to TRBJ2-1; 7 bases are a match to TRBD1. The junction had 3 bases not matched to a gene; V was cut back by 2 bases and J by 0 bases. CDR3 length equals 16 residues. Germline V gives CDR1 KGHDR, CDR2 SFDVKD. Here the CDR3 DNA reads TGTGCCACCAGTGATTCTCGGGACAGCTCCTACAATGAGCAGTTCTTC. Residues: CATSDSRDSSYNEQFF.

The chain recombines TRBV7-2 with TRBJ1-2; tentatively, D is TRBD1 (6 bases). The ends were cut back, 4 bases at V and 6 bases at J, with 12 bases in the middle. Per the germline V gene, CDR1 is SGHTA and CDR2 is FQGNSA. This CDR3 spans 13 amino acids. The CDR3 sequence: CASSSPTGNGYTF. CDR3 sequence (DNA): TGTGCCAGCAGCTCGCCGACAGGCAATGGCTACACCTTC.

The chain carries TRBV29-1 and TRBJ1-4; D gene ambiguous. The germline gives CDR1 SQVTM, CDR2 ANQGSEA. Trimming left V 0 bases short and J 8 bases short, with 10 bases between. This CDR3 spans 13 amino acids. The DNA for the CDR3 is TGCAGCGTTGAAGATCAGGATGACGAAAAACTGTTTTTT. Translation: CSVEDQDDEKLFF.

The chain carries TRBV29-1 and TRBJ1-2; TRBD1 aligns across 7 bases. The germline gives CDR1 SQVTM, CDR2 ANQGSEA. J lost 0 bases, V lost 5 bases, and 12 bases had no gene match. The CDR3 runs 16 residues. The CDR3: CSVSSDRAPSNYGYTF. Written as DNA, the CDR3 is TGCAGCGTTTCCTCAGACAGGGCACCCTCTAACTATGGCTACACCTTC. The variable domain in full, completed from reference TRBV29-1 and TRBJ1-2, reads SAVISQKPSRDICQRGTSLTIQCQVDSQVTMMFWYRQQPGQSLTLIATANQGSEATYESGFVIDKFPISRPNLTFSTLTVSNMSPEDSSIYLCSVSSDRAPSNYGYTFGSGTRLTVV.

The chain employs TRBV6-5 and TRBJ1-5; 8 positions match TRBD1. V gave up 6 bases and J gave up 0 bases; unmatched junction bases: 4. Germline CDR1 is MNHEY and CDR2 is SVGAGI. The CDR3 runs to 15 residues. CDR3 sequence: CASRPGGYSNQPQHF. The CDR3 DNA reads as TGTGCCAGCAGACCAGGGGGCTATAGCAATCAGCCCCAGCATTTT.

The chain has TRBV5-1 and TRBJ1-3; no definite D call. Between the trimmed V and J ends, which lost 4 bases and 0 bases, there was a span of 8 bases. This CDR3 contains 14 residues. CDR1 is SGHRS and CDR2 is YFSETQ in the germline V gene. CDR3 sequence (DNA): TGCGCCAGCAGCCCACAGAGCTCTGGAAACACCATATATTTT. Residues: CASSPQSSGNTIYF.

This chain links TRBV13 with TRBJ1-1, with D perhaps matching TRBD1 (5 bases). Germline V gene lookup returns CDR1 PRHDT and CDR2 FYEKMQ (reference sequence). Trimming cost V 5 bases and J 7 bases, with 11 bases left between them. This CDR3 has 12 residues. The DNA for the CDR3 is TGTGCCAGCAGCACGTGGGACGGTGAAGCTTTCTTT. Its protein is CASSTWDGEAFF.

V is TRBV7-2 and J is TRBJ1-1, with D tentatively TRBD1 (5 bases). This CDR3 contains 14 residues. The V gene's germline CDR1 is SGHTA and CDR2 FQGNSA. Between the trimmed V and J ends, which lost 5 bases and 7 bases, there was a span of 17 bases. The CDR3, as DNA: TGTGCCAGCAGCCCTTTTGGACACTCTGGTGAAGCTTTCTTT. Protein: CASSPFGHSGEAFF. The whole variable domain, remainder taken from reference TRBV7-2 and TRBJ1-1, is GAGVSQSPSNKVTEKGKDVELRCDPISGHTALYWYRQSLGQGLEFLIYFQGNSAPDKSGLPSDRFSAERTGGSVSTLTIQRTQQEDSAVYLCASSPFGHSGEAFFGQGTRLTVV.

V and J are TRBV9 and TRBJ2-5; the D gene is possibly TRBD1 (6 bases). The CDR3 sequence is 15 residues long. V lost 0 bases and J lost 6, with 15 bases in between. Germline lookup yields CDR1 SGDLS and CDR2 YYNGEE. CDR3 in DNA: TGTGCCAGCAGCGTAGGAGGACAGCCTCCCCAGACCCAGTACTTC. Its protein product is CASSVGGQPPQTQYF.

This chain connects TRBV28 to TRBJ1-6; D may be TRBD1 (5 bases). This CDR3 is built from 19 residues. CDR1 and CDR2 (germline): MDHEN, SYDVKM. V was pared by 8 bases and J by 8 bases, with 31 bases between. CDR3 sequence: CASSIQIFRDRAGDSPLHF. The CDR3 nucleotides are TGTGCCAGCTCGATACAAATCTTCCGGGACCGGGCGGGGGATTCACCCCTCCACTTT.

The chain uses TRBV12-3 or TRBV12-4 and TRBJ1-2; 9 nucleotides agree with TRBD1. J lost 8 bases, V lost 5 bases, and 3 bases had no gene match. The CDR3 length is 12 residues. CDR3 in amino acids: CASSTGGLGYTF. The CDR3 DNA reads TGTGCCAGCAGTACAGGGGGCCTGGGCTACACCTTC.

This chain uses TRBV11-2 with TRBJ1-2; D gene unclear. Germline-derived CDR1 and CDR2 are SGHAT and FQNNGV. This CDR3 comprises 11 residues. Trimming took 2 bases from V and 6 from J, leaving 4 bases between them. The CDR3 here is CASSLLDGYTF. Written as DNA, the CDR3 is TGTGCCAGCAGCTTATTAGATGGCTACACCTTC.

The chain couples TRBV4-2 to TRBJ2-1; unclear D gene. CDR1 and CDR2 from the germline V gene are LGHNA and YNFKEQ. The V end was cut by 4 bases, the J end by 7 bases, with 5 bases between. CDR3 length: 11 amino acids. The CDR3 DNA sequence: TGTGCCAGCAGCCGTCAGAATGAGCAGTTCTTC. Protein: CASSRQNEQFF.

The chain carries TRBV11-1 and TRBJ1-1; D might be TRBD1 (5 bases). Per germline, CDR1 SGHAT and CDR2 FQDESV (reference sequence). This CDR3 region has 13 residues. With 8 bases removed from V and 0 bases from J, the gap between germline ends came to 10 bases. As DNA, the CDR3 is TGTGCCAGCGACCGGGGGATGAACACTGAAGCTTTCTTT. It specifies CASDRGMNTEAFF.

This chain's CDR3 is CASSLGLVPYEQYF. The CDR3 bases are TGTGCCAGCAGCCTGGGACTAGTTCCTTACGAGCAGTACTTC. The chain employs TRBV9 and TRBJ2-7; the match to TRBD2 covers 8 bases. The length of the CDR3 is 14 residues. V shed 4 bases, J shed 4 bases, and the junction held 7 bases outside the gene matches. Germline values: CDR1 SGDLS, CDR2 YYNGEE.